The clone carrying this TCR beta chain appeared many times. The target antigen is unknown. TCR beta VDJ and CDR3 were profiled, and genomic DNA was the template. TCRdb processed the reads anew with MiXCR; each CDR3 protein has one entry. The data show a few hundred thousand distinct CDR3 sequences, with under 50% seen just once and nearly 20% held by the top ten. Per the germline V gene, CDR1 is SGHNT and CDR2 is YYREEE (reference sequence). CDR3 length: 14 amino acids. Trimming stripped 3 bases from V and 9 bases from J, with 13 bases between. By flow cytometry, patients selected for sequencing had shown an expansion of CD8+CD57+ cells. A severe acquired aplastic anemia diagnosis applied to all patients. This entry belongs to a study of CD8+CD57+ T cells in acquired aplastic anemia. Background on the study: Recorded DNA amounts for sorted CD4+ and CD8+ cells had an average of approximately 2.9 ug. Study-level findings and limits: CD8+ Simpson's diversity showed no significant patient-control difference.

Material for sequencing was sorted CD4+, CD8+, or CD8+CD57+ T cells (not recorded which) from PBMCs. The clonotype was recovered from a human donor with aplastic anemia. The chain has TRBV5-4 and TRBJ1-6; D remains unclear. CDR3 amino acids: CASSSGTEGSPLHF. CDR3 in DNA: TGTGCCAGCAGCTCTGGCACCGAGGGTTCACCCCTCCACTTT.